This T cell receptor beta chain appears in the sequencing data of a study of blood T cell repertoires in COVID-19. Study overall: The United States, Italy and Spain supplied acute and convalescent COVID-19 samples. Sources were T cells, B-cell-depleted T cells, or PBMCs; the material itself was cDNA or gDNA.

Seattle's cohort entered during active infection and was followed longitudinally. Methods used by the authors: By means of reference gene primer amplification, nucleated cell counts were estimated. Only in-frame clones appear in the TCRdb table, and some are missing; sequencing was by immunoSEQ multiplex PCR. Clone size and V and J calls were adopted from that table, with D and trimming inferred from the DNA. The sample gives fewer than 300,000 clones, more than 85% of which show up once; approximately 2.6% is in the top ten. Germline-derived CDR1 and CDR2 are MRHNA and SNTAGT. V gave up 2 bases and J gave up 2 bases; unmatched junction bases: 20. This CDR3 spans 21 amino acids.

V is TRBV6-4 and J is TRBJ2-3, with 9 bases identical to TRBD1. What was sequenced was peripheral blood. This receptor was identified in a person aged 18 to 35 with COVID-19, enrolled during active disease. The CDR3 DNA reads TGTGCCAGCAGTGACCCAAACAGGGGGCCCATATTCTTTACTTCCACAGATACGCAGTATTTT. Residues: CASSDPNRGPIFFTSTDTQYF.